This T cell receptor (beta chain) comes out of a study of blood T cell repertoires in COVID-19. This CDR3 is 15 amino acids long. V lost 1 base, J lost 1 base, and 10 bases lay in between. CDR1 and CDR2 (germline): GTSNPN, SVGIG (reference sequence). This clone occurred a few times. Clones were read by immunoSEQ multiplex PCR, and TCRdb kept only the in-frame ones, dropping some. The sample includes approximately 81,000 clones, around 89% seen only once; the top ten take 1% to 1.5%. Sequencing was done on a sample of PBMCs or T cells enriched from blood (not recorded which). The TCR originated in a woman aged 45-60 years with acute COVID-19. The chain is built from TRBV30 and TRBJ2-2, with a tentative D call TRBD1 (5 bases). DNA for the CDR3: TGTGCCTGGAGTGGCGTGGGGCTGAACACCGGGGAGCTGTTTTTT. Amino acid sequence: CAWSGVGLNTGELFF.